This record covers a single TCR beta chain. As handled by the study authors: Amplification of reference gene primers was used by the study to estimate nucleated cell counts. TCRdb's table, derived via immunoSEQ multiplex PCR, lists solely in-frame clones and lacks some. The V and J calls and clone size are taken from that table; D and trimming were inferred from the DNA. The sample gives 23,000 or so clones, 85% to 95% of which show up once; 4% to 4.5% is in the top ten. These data come from a study of blood T cell repertoires in COVID-19. At the level of the study: Whether acute or convalescent, the COVID-19 samples came from the United States, Italy and Spain. The analysed material was cDNA or gDNA that came from T cells, B-cell-depleted T cells, or PBMCs.

V was trimmed by 10 bases and J by 1 base, leaving 17 bases between them. The CDR3 extends over 15 amino acids. In germline, CDR1 is KGHDR, CDR2 SFDVKD. The sequence was collected from a woman aged 45-65 years with active COVID-19. The sequenced sample consisted of peripheral blood. The chain is built from TRBV24-1 and TRBJ2-3; perhaps TRBD2 as D (6 bases). The CDR3 reads CATASWASGTDTQYF. The DNA of the CDR3 is TGTGCCACGGCGTCATGGGCTAGCGGCACAGATACGCAGTATTTT.